The rows below give T cell receptor beta chains drawn from one sample of a study of cytomegalovirus exposure and HLA in healthy donors. Clones were read by immunoSEQ multiplex PCR, and TCRdb kept only the in-frame ones, dropping some. This repertoire shows 150,000 to 200,000 clones, less than 80% found once; its top ten account for roughly 2%. Material for sequencing was PBMCs. The origin of the receptors is a man in his forties or fifties in good health and CMV-seronegative. Both conserved end residues are trimmed from each CDR3.

J gene | V gene | CDR3 protein
TRBJ2-3 | TRBV7-7 | ASSLISLGSPSTDTQY
TRBJ1-2 | TRBV6-5 | ASSYVSTGDVLT
TRBJ2-2 | TRBV7-2 | ASSYLTGELF
TRBJ2-7 | TRBV7-9 | ASSRTSGGFEQY
TRBJ1-2 | TRBV28 | ASSSTPFAAETNGYT
TRBJ2-7 | TRBV5-4 | ASSLWGTNTYEQY
TRBJ2-1 | TRBV27 | ASSRDSYNEQF
TRBJ1-2 | TRBV28 | ASSHRRGYGYT
TRBJ2-7 | TRBV7-2 | ASQRGTTYEQY
TRBJ2-1 | TRBV20-1 | SAEGYNEQF
TRBJ2-4 | TRBV27 | ASSHLAKNIQY
TRBJ2-7 | TRBV5-1 | ASSPGRTYEQY
TRBJ2-1 | TRBV21-1 | ASARQGFYNEQF
TRBJ1-1 | TRBV5-4 | ASSSTGGGTEAF
TRBJ2-6 | TRBV27 | ASSFWRGSGANVLT
TRBJ1-2 | TRBV5-1 | ASSPEAQGANYGYT
TRBJ2-3 | TRBV4-1 | ASSQEGRLAGFTDTQY
TRBJ2-1 | TRBV7-2 | ASSFNGLAGYEQF
TRBJ2-2 | TRBV7-7 | ASSLNLPGNTGELF
TRBJ2-7 | TRBV30 | AWSPGSYEQY
TRBJ2-7 | TRBV7-2 | ASSPSPGMYEQY
TRBJ2-3 | TRBV5-1 | ASSLEGRGGADTQY
TRBJ1-2 | TRBV27 | ASKREFGGYT
TRBJ2-7 | TRBV7-7 | ASSIDRDYEQY
TRBJ2-1 | TRBV4-1 | ASSQDPASYYNEQF
TRBJ2-7 | TRBV9 | ASSVDSGRPTYEQY
TRBJ2-1 | TRBV14 | ASSPEGPLF
TRBJ1-2 | TRBV7-2 | ASSLGTREHRYT
TRBJ2-7 | TRBV18 | ASSPPAGGLGEQY
TRBJ2-1 | TRBV5-5 | ASSRDRNNEQF
TRBJ2-1 | TRBV5-1 | ASGADRANEQF
TRBJ2-6 | TRBV28 | ASSPGQGGIGSGANVLT
TRBJ2-5 | TRBV19 | ASSIAGGQGTQY
TRBJ2-1 | TRBV9 | ASSVLLSSYNEQF
TRBJ2-1 | TRBV7-2 | ASSLSSSGLRNEQF
TRBJ2-3 | TRBV30 | AWSQRERGTQY
TRBJ2-7 | TRBV7-2 | ASSLAMSSYEQY
TRBJ2-1 | TRBV7-9 | AYARWTSGDNEQF
TRBJ2-4 | TRBV7-9 | SSHTSGLNIQY
TRBJ1-1 | TRBV2 | ASTTAGVNTEAF
TRBJ2-7 | TRBV27 | ASSYGETYEQY
TRBJ2-4 | TRBV2 | ASSEAGGYNLAKNIQY
TRBJ2-7 | TRBV28 | ASSLEGREVWEQY
TRBJ2-3 | TRBV28 | ASSLGASGGTDTQY
TRBJ2-7 | TRBV28 | ASSYYRDEQY
TRBJ1-2 | TRBV4-3 | ASSQETSGSDYGYT
TRBJ1-1 | TRBV2 | ASSDGGVDFEAF
TRBJ2-3 | TRBV6-5 | ASSYTAGTTDTQY